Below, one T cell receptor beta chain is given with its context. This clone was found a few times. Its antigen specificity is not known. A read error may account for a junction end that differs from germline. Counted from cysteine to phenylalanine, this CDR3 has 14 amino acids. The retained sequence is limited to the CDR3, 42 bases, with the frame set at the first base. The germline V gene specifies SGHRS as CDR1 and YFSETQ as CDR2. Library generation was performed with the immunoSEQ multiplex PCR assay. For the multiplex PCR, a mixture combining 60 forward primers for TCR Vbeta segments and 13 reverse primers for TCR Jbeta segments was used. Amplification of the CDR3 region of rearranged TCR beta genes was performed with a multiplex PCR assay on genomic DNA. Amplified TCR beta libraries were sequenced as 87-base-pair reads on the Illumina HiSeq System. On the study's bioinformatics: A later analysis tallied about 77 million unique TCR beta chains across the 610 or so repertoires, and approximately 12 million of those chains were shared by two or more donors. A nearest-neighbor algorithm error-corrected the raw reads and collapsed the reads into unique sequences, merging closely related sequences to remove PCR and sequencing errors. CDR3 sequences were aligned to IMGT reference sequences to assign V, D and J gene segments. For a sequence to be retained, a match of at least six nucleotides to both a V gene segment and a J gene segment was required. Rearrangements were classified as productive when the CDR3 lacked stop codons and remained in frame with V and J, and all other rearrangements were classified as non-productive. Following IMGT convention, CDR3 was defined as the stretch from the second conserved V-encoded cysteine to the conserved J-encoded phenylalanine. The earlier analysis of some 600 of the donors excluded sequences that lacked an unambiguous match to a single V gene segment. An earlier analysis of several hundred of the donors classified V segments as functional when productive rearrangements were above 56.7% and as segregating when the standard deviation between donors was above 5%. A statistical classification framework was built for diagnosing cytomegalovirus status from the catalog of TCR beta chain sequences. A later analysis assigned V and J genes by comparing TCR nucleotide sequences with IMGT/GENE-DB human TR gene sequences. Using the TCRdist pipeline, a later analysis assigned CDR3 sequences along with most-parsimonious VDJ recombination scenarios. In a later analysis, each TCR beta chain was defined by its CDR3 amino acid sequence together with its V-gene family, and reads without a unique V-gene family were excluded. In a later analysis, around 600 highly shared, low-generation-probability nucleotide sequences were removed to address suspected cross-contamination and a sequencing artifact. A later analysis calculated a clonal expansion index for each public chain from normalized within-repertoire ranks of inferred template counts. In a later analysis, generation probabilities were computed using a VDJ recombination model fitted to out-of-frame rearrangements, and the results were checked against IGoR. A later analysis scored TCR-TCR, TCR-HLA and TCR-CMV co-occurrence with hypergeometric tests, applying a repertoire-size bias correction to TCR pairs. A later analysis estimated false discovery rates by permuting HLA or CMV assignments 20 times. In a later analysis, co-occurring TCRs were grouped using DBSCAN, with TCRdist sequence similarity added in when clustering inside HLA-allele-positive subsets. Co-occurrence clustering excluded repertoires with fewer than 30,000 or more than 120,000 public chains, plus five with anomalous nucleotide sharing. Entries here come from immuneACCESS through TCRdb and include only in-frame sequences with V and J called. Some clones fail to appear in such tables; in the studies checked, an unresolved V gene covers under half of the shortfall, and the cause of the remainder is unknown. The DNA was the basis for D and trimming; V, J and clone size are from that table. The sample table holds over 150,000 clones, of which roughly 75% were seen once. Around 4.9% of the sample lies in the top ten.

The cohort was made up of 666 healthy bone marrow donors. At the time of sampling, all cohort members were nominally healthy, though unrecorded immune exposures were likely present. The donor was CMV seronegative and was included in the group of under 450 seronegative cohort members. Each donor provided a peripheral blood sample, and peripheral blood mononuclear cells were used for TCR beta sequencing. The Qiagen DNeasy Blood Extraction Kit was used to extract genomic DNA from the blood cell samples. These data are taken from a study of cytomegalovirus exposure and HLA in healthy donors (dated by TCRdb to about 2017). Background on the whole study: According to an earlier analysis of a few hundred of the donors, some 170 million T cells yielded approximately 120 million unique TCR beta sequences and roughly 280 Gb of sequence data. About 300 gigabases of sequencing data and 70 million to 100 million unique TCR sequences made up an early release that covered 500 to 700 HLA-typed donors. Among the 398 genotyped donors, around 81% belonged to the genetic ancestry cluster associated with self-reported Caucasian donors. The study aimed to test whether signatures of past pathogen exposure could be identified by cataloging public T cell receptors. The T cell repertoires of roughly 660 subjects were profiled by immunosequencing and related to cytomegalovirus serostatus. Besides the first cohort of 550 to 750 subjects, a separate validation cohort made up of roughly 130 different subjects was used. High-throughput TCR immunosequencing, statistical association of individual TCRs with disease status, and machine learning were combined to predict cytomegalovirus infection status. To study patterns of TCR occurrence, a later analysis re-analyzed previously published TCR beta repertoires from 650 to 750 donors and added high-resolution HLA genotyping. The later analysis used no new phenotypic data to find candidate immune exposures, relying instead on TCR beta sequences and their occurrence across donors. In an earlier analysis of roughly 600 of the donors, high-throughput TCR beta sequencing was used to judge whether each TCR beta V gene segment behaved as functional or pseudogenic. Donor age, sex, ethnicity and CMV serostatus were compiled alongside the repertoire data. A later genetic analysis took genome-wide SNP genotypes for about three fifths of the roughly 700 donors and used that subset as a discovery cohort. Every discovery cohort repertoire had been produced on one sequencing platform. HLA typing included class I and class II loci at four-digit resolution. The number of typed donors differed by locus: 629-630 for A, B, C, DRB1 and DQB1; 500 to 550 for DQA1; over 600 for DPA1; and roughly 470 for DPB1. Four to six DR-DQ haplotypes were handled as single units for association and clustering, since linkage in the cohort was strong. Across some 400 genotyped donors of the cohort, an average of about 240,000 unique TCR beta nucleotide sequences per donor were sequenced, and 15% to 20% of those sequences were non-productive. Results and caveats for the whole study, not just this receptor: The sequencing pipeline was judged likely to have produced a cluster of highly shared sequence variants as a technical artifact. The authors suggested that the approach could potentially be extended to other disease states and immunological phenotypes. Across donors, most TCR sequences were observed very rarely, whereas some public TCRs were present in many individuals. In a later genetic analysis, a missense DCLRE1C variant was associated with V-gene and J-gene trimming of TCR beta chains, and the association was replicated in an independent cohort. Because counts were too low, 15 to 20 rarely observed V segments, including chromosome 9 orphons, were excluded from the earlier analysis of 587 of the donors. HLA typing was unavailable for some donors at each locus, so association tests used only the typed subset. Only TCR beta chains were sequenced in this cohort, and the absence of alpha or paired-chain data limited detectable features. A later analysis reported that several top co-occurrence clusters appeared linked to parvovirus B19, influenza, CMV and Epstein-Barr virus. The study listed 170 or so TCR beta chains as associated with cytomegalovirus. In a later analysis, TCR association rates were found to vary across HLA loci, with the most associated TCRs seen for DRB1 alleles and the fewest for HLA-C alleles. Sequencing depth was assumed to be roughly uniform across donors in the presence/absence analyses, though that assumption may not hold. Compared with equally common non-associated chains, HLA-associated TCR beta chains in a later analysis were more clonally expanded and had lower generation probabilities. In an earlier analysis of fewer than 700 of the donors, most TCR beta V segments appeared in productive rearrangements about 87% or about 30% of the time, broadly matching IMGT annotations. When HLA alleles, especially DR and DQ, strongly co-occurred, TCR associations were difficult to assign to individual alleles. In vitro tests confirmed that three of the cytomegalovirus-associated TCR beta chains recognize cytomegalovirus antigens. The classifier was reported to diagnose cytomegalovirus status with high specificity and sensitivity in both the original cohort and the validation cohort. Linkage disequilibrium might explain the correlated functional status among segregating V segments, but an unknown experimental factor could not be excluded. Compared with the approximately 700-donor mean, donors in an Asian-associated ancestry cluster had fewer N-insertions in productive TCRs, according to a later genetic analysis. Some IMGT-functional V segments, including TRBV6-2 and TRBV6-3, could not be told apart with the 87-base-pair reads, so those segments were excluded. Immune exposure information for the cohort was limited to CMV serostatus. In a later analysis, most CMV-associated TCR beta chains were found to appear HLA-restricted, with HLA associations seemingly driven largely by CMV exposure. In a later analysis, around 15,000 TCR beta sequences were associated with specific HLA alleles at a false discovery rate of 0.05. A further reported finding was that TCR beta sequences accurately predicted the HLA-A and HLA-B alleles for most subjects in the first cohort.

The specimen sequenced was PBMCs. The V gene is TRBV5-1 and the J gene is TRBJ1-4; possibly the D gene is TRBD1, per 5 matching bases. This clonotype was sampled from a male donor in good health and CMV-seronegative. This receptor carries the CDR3 CASSLFRANEKLFF. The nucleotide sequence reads TGCGCCAGCAGCTTATTCAGGGCTAACGAAAAACTGTTTTTT.